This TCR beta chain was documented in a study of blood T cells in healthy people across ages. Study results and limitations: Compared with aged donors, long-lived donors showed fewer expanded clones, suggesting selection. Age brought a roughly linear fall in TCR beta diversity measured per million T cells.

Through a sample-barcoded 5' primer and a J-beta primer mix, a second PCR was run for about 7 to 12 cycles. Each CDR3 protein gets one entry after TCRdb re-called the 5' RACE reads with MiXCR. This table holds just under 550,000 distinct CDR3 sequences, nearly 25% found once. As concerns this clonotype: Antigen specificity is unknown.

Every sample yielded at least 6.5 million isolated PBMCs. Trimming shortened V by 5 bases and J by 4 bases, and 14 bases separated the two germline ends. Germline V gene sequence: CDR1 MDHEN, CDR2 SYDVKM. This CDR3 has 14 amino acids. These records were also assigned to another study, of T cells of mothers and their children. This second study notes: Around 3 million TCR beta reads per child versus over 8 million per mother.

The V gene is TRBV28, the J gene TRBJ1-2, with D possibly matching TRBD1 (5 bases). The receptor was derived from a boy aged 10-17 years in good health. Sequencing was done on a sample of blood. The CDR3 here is CASSLGQPIYGYTF. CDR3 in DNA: TGTGCCAGCAGTCTGGGGCAACCTATCTATGGCTACACCTTC.